This TCR beta chain was documented in a study of blood T cell repertoires in COVID-19. For the study at large: Acute and convalescent COVID-19 samples came from the United States, Italy and Spain. Sources were T cells, B-cell-depleted T cells, or PBMCs; the material itself was cDNA or gDNA.

Under the authors' procedure: Reference gene primers were amplified, and this amplification served to estimate nucleated cell counts. Profiled with immunoSEQ multiplex PCR; TCRdb holds only in-frame clones, not every one. D and trimming come from the DNA, and the V and J calls and clone size come from that table. The sample consists of a few hundred thousand clones, about 82% of them appearing once. The CDR3 totals 14 residues. Germline trimming cut 8 bases from V and 7 bases from J; bases unmatched to any gene: 9. CDR1 is LGHDT, CDR2 YNNKEL, per germline (reference sequence). This chain uses TRBV3-1 (or the pseudogene TRBV3-2) with TRBJ1-3, with TRBD1 matching 9 bases. Sequenced input: peripheral blood. The TCR originated in a man at least 80 years old with acute or convalescent COVID-19. The CDR3 sequence is CASGYRGLGNTIYF. CDR3 bases: TGTGCCAGCGGGTACAGGGGGCTTGGGAACACCATATATTTT.